Listed here is a single T cell receptor beta chain. TCRdb keeps only in-frame clones here, not all; method: immunoSEQ multiplex PCR. The table records roughly 100,000 clones, 69% of them present only once. V was pared by 3 bases and J by 8 bases, with 7 bases of the junction left unmatched. The CDR3 extends over 15 amino acids. Germline V gives CDR1 SGHNT, CDR2 YENEEA. The record originates from a study of blood T cell repertoires in COVID-19. Study as a whole: Spain, Italy and the United States supplied samples that represented acute and convalescent COVID-19. T cells, B-cell-depleted T cells, or PBMCs supplied cDNA or gDNA.

The receptor's source is an elderly man with acute or convalescent COVID-19. Sequencing used peripheral blood. The V gene is TRBV11-3, the J gene TRBJ2-1, with 10 bases fitting TRBD1. The CDR3 DNA reads TGTGCCAGCAGCTTTAGGGGACAGGGGTGGGATGAGCAGTTCTTC. It codes for CASSFRGQGWDEQFF.